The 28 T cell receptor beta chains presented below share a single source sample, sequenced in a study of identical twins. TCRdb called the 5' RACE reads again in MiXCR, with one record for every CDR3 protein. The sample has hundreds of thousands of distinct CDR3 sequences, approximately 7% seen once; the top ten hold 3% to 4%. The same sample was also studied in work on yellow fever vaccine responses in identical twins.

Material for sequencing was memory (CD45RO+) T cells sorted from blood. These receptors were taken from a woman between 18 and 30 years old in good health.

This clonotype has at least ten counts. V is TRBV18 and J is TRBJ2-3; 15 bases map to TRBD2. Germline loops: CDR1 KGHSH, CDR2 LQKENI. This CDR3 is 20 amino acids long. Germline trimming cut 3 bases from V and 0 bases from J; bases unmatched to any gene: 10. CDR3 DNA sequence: TGTGCCAGCTCACCTATTACCGGACTAGCGGGAGGGCCGAGCACAGATACGCAGTATTTT. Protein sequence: CASSPITGLAGGPSTDTQYF.

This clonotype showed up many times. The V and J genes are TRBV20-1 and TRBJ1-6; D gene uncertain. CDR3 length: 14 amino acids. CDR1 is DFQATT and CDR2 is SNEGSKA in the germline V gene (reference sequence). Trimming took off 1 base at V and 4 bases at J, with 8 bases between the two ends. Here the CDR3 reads CSARVGVYNSPLHF. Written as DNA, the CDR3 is TGCAGTGCTAGAGTGGGTGTGTATAATTCACCCCTCCACTTT.

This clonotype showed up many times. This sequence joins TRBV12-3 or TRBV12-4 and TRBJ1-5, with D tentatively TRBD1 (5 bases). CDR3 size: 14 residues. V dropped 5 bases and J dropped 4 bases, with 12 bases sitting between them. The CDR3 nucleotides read TGTGCCAGCAGTCACGGGACTAATAATCAGCCCCAGCATTTT. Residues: CASSHGTNNQPQHF.

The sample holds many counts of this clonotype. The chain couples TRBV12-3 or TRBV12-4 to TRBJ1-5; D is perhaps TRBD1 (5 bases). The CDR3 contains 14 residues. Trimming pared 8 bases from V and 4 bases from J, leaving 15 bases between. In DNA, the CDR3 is TGTGCCAGCTCCAACGCAGACAGAAATCAGCCCCAGCATTTT. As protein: CASSNADRNQPQHF.

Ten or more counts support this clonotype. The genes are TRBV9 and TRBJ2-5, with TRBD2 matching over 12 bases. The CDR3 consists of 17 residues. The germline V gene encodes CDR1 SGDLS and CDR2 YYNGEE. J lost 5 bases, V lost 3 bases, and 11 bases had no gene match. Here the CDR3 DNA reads TGTGCCAGCAGCGATCGACTACTAGCGGGAGGAATGGAGACCCAGTACTTC. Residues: CASSDRLLAGGMETQYF.

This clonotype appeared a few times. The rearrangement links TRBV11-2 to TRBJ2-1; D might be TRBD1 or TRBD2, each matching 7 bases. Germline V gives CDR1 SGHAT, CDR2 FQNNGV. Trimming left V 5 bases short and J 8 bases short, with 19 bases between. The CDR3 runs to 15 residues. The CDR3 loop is CASSVMGGGRYEQFF. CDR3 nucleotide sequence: TGTGCCAGCAGCGTCATGGGAGGGGGCCGGTATGAGCAGTTCTTC.

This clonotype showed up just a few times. The CDR3 nucleotides read TGCGCCAGCAGCGCGGGACAGGGTGGGTACGAGCAGTACTTC. It encodes CASSAGQGGYEQYF. The chain couples TRBV5-1 to TRBJ2-7; 9 bases match TRBD1. Germline V CDR1 and CDR2: SGHRS, YFSETQ. J was trimmed by 4 bases and V by 4 bases; bases with no gene match: 6. This CDR3 contains 14 residues.

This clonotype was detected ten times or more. CDR3 nucleotide sequence: TGCGCCAGCAGCTTGTTGGCAGGGAACACTGAAGCTTTCTTT. This translates into CASSLLAGNTEAFF. The V call is TRBV5-1, the J call TRBJ1-1; no clear D. CDR3 length: 14 amino acids. Trimming pared 1 base from V and 1 base from J, leaving 8 bases between. Germline V gives CDR1 SGHRS, CDR2 YFSETQ. The full variable domain, completed using reference TRBV5-1 and TRBJ1-1, is KAGVTQTPRYLIKTRGQQVTLSCSPISGHRSVSWYQQTPGQGLQFLFEYFSETQRNKGNFPGRFSGRQFSNSRSEMNVSTLELGDSALYLCASSLLAGNTEAFFGQGTRLTVV.

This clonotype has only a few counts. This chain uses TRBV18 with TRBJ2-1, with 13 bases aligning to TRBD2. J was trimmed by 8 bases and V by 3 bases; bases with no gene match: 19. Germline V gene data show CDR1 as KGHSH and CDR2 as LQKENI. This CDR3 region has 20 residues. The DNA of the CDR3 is TGTGCCAGCTCACCTCTTACCGGACTAGCGGGAGTCGAGTCTGGGGATGAGCAGTTCTTC. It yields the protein CASSPLTGLAGVESGDEQFF. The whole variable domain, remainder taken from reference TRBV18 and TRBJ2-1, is NAGVMQNPRHLVRRRGQEARLRCSPMKGHSHVYWYRQLPEEGLKFMVYLQKENIIDESGMPKERFSAEFPKEGPSILRIQQVVRGDSAAYFCASSPLTGLAGVESGDEQFFGPGTRLTVL.

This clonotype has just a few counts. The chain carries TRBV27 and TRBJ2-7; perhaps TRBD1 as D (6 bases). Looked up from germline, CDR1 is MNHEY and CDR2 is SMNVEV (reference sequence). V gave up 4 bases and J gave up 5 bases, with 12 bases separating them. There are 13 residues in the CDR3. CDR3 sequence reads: CASSSGTGHEQYV. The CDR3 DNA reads TGTGCCAGCAGTTCGGGAACAGGGCACGAGCAGTACGTC.

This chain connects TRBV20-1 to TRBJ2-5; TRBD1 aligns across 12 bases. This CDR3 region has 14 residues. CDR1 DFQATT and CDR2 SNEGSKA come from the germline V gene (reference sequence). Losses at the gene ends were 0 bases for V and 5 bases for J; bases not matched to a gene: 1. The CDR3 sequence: CSAREGTGGETQYF. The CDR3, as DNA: TGCAGTGCTAGAGAGGGGACAGGGGGCGAGACCCAGTACTTC.

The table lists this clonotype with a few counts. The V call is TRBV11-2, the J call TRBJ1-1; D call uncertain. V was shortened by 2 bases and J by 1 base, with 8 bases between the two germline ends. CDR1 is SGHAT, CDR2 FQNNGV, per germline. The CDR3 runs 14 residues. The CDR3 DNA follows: TGTGCCAGCAGCTTATCCCGGGGGAACACTGAAGCTTTCTTT. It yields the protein CASSLSRGNTEAFF.

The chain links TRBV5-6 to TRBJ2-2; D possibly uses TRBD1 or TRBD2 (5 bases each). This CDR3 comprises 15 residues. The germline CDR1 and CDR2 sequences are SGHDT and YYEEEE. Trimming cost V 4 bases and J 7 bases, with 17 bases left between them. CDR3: CASSPGLRAVGELFF. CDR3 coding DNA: TGTGCCAGCAGCCCGGGGCTCAGGGCGGTCGGGGAGCTGTTTTTT. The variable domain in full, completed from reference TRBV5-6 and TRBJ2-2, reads DAGVTQSPTHLIKTRGQQVTLRCSPKSGHDTVSWYQQALGQGPQFIFQYYEEEERQRGNFPDRFSGHQFPNYSSELNVNALLLGDSALYLCASSPGLRAVGELFFGEGSRLTVL.

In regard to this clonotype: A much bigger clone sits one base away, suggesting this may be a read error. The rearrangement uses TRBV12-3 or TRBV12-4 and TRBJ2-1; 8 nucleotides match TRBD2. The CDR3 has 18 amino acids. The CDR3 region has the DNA TGTGCCTGCAGTTTAGCTCCCCGGGGGGGCGGTCCCTACAATGAGCAGTTCTTC. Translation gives CACSLAPRGGGPYNEQFF.

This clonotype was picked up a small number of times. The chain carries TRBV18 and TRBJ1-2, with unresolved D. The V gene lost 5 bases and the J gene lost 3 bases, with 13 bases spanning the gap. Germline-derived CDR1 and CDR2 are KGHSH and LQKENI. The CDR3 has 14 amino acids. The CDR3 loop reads CASSVGVPYYGYTF. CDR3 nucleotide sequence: TGTGCCAGCTCAGTCGGGGTCCCCTACTATGGCTACACCTTC.

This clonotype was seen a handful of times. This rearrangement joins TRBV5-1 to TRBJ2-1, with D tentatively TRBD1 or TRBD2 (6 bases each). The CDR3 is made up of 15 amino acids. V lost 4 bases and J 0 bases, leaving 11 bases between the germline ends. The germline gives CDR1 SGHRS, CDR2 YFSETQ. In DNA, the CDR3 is TGCGCCAGCAGCAACGAGGGGGGCTCCTACAATGAGCAGTTCTTC. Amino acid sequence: CASSNEGGSYNEQFF.

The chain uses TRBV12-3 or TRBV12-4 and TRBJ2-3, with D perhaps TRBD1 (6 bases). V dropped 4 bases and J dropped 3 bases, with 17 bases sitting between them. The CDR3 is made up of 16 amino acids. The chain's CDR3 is CASSYPGVLGTDTQYF. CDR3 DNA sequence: TGTGCCAGCAGTTACCCAGGGGTCTTAGGTACAGATACGCAGTATTTT.

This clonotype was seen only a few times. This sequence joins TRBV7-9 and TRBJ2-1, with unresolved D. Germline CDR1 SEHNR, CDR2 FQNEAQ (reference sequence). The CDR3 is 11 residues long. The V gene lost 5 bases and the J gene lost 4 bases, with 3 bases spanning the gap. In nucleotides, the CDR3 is TGTGCCAGCAGCAATTACAATGAGCAGTTCTTC. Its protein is CASSNYNEQFF.

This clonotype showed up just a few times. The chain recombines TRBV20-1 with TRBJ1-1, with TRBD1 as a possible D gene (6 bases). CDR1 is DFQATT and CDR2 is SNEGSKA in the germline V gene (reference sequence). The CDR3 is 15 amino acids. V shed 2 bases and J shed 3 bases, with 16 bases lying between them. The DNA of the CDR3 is TGCAGTGCTAGAATGGGTGGACAGCAGGACACTGAAGCTTTCTTT. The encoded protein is CSARMGGQQDTEAFF.

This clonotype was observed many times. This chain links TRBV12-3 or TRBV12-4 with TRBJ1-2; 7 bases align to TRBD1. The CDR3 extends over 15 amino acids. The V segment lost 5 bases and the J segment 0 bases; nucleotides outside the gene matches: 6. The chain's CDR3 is CASSPTGQPNYGYTF. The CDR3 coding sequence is TGTGCCAGCAGTCCCACGGGACAGCCTAACTATGGCTACACCTTC.

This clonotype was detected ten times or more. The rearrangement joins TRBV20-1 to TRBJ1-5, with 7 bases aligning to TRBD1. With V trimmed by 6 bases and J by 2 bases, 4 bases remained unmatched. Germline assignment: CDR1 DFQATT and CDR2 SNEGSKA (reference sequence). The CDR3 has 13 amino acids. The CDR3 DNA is TGCAGTGCAAACAGGGGACGCAATCAGCCCCAGCATTTT. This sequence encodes CSANRGRNQPQHF.

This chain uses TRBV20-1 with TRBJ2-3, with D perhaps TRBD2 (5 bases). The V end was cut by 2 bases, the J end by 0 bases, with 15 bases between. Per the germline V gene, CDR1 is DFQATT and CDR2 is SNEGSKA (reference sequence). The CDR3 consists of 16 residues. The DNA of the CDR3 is TGCAGTGCTAGACCTGCGAGGAGCGGTAGCACAGATACGCAGTATTTT. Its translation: CSARPARSGSTDTQYF.

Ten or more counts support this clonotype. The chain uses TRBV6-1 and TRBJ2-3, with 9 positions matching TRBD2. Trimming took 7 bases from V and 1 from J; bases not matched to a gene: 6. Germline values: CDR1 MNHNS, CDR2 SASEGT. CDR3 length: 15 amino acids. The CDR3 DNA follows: TGTGCCAGCAAGGCCCGGACTAGCGGCACAGATACGCAGTATTTT. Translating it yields CASKARTSGTDTQYF.

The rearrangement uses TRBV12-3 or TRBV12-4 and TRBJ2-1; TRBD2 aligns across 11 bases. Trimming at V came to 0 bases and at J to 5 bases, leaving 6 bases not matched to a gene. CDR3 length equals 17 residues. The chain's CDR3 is CASSLASGGASNNEQFF. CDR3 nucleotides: TGTGCCAGCAGTTTAGCTAGCGGGGGGGCCTCGAACAATGAGCAGTTCTTC.

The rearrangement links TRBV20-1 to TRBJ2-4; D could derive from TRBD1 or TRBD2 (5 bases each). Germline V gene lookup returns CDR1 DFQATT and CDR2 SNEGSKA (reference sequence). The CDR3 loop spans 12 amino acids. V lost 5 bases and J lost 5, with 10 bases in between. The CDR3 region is CSAPGTENIQYF. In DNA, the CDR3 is TGCAGTGCTCCTGGGACGGAAAACATTCAGTACTTC.

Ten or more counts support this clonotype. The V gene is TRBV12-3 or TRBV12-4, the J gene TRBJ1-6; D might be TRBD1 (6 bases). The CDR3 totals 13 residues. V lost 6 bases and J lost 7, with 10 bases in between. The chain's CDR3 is CASSRGGNSPLHF. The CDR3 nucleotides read TGTGCCAGCAGCCGGGGGGGCAATTCACCCCTCCACTTT.

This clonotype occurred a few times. Here the CDR3 reads CASSGDRGGNTQYF. For the CDR3, the DNA is TGTGCCAGCAGTGGGGACAGGGGAGGGAATACGCAGTATTTT. The V gene is TRBV6-1, the J gene TRBJ2-3; 10 bases are shared with TRBD1. The V segment lost 4 bases and the J segment 7 bases; nucleotides outside the gene matches: 5. Looked up from germline, CDR1 is MNHNS and CDR2 is SASEGT. This CDR3 comprises 14 residues.

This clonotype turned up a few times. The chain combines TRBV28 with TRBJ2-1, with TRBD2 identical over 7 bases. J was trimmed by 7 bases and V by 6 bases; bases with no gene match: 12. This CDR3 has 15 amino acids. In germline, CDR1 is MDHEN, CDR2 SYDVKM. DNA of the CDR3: TGTGCCAGCAGCGTAGGGACTACTTCCTTGAATGAGCAGTTCTTC. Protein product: CASSVGTTSLNEQFF.